This T cell receptor (beta chain) derives from a study of blood T cell repertoires in COVID-19. Study in general: Samples came from the United States, Italy and Spain, spanning acute and convalescent COVID-19. Sources were T cells, B-cell-depleted T cells, or PBMCs; the material itself was cDNA or gDNA.

Per the authors' pipeline: Estimated nucleated cell counts came from reference gene primer amplification. Sequencing was performed with immunoSEQ multiplex PCR; in TCRdb, only in-frame clones are kept and a portion is missing. V and J calls and clone size are as listed in that table; D and trimming were resolved from the DNA. Of 80,000 to 100,000 clones listed, 81% are singletons. In this sample, this clone is medium-sized (0.01 to 0.1%). The receptor comes from a man in his sixties with acute or convalescent COVID-19. Material for sequencing was peripheral blood.

CDR3 DNA: TGTGCCAGCAGTTATCAGAGGGAGTCTAGCCGGGAGACCCAGTACTTC. It specifies CASSYQRESSRETQYF. The chain uses TRBV6-5 and TRBJ2-5; a weak D match, TRBD2 (5 bases). This CDR3 comprises 16 residues. V lost 3 bases to trimming and J lost 5 bases, with 19 bases between them. From germline, CDR1 is MNHEY and CDR2 SVGAGI.